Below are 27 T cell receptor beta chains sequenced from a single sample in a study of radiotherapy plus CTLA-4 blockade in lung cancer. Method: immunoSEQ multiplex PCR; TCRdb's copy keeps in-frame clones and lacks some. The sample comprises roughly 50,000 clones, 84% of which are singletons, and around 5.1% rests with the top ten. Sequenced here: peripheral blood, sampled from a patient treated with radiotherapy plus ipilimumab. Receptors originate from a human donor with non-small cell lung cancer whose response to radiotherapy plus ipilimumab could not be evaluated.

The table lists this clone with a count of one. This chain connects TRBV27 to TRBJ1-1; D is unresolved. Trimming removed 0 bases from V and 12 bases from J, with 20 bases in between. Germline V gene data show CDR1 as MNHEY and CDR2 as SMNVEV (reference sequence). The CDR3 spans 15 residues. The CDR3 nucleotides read TGTGCCAGCAGTTTATCGCCCCCTGGGTACCTAGGAACTTTCTTT. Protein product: CASSLSPPGYLGTFF.

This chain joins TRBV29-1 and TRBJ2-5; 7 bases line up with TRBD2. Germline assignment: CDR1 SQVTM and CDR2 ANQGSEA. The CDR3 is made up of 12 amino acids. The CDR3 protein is CSVTAGVETQYF. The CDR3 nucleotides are TGCAGTGTCACGGCGGGAGTGGAGACCCAGTACTTC.

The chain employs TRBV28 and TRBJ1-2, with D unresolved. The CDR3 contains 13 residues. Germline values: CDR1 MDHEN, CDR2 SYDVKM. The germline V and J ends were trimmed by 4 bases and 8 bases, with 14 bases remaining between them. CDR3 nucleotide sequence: TGTGCCAGCAGTTCGCAGGTGACCAGGGGCTACACCTTC. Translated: CASSSQVTRGYTF.

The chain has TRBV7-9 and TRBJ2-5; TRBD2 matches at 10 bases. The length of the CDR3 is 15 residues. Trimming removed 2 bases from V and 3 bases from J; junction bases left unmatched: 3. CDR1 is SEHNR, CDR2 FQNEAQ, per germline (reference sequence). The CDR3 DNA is TGTGCCAGCAGCTTAAACCTAGCGGGAGAAGAGACCCAGTACTTC. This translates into CASSLNLAGEETQYF.

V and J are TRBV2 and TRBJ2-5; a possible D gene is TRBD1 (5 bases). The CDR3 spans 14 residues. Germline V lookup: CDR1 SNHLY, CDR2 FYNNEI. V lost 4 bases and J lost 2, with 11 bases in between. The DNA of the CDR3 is TGTGCCAGCAGTGGCGGTACAGGTCAAGAGACCCAGTACTTC. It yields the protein CASSGGTGQETQYF.

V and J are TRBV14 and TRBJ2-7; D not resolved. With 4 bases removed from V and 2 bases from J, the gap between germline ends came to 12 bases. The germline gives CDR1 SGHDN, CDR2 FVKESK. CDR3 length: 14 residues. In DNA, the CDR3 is TGTGCCAGCAGCCGAGTAGCCAACCCCTACGAGCAGTACTTC. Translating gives CASSRVANPYEQYF.

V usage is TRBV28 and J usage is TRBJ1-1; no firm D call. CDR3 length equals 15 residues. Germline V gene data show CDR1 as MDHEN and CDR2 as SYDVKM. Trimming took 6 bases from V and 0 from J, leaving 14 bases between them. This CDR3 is CASRLTSAVNTEAFF. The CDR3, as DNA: TGTGCCAGCAGGCTGACGTCCGCGGTGAACACTGAAGCTTTCTTT.

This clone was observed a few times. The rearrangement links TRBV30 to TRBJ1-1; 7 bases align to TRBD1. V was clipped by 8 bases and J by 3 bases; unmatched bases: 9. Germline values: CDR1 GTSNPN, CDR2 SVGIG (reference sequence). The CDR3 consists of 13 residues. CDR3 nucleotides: TGTGCCGGTAACAGGGGATTCGACACTGAAGCTTTCTTT. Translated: CAGNRGFDTEAFF.

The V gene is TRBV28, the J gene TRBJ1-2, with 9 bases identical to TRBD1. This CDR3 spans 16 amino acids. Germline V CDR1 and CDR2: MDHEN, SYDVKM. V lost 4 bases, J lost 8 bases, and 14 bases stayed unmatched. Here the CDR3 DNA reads TGTGCCAGCAGTTCGCCGGCGGGACAGGGCGTTAGAGGCTACACCTTC. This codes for CASSSPAGQGVRGYTF.

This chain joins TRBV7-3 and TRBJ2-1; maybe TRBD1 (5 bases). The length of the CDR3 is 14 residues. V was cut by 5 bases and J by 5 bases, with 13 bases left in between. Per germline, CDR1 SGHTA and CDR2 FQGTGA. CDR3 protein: CASSRPGYDNEQFF. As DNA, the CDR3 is TGTGCCAGCAGCCGGCCAGGGTACGACAATGAGCAGTTCTTC.

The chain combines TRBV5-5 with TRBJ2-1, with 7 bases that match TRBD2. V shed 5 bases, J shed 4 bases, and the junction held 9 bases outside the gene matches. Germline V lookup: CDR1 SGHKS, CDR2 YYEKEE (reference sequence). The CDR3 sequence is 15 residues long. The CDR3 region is CASRTPGLLYNEQFF. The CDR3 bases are TGTGCCAGCAGAACTCCGGGACTACTATACAATGAGCAGTTCTTC.

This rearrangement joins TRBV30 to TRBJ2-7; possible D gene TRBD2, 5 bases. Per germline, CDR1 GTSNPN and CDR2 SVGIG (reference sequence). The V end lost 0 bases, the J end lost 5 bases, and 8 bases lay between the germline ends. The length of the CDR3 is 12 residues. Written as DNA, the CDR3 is TGTGCCTGGAGTGTCCTGGGAGACGAGCAGTACTTC. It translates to CAWSVLGDEQYF.

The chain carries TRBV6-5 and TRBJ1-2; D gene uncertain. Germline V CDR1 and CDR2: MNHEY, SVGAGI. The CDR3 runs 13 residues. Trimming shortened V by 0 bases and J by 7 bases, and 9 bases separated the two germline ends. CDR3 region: CASSYSTGSGYTF. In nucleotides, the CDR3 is TGTGCCAGCAGTTACTCGACGGGGTCTGGCTACACCTTC.

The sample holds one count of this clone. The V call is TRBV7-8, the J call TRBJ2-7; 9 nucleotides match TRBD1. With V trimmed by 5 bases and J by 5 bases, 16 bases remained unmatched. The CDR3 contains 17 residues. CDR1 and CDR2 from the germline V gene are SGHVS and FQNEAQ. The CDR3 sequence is CASSLRDRVLAGDEQYF. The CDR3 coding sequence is TGTGCCAGCAGCCTCCGGGACAGGGTACTCGCTGGCGACGAGCAGTACTTC.

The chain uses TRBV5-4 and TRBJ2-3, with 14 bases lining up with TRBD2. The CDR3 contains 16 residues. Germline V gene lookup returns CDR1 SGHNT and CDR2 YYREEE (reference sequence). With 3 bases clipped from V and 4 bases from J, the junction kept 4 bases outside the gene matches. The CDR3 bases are TGTGCCAGCAGCTCTCAGACTAGCGGGAGGGCAGATACGCAGTATTTT. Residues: CASSSQTSGRADTQYF.

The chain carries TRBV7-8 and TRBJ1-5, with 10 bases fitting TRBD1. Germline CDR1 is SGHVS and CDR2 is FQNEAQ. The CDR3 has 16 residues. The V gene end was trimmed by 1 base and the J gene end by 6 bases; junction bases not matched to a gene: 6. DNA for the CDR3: TGTGCCAGCAGCTTAGTCGAGGGACAGGGGTTTCAGCCCCAGCATTTT. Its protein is CASSLVEGQGFQPQHF.

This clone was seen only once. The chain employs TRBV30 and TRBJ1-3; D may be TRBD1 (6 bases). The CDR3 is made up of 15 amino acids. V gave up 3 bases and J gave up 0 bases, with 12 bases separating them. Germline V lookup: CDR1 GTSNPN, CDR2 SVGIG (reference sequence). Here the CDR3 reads CAWSRTGSSGNTIYF. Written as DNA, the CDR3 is TGTGCCTGGAGCCGAACAGGGTCCTCTGGAAACACCATATATTTT.

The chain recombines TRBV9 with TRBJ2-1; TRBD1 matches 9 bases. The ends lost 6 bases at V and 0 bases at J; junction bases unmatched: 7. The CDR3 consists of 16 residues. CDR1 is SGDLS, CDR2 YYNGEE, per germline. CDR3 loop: CASNPGQGNSYNEQFF. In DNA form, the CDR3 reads TGTGCCAGCAACCCGGGACAGGGTAACTCCTACAATGAGCAGTTCTTC.

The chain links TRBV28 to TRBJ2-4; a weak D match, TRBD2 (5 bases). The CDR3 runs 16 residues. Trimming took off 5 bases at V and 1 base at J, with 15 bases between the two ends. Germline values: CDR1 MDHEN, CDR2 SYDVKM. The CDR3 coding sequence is TGTGCCAGCAGTCCATCGGACTTTGTCGCCAAAAACATTCAGTACTTC. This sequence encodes CASSPSDFVAKNIQYF.

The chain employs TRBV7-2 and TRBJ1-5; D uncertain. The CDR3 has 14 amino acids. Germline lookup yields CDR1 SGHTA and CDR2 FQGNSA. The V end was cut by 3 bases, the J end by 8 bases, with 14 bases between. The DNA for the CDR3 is TGTGCCAGCAGCTTGGGCGCGGGCGGGGAGCCCCAGCATTTT. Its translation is CASSLGAGGEPQHF.

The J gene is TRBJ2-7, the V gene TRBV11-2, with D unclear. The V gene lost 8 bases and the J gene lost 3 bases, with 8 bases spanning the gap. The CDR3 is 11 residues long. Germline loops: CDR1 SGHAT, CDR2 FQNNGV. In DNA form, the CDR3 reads TGTGCCAGCGCCAACAGCTACGAGCAGTACTTC. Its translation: CASANSYEQYF.

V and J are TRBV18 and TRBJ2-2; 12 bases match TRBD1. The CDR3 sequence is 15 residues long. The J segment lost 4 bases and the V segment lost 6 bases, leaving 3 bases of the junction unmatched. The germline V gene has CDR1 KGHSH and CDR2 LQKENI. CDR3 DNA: TGTGCCAGCTCCGGGGACAGGGGGCTCACCGGGGAGCTGTTTTTT. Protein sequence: CASSGDRGLTGELFF.

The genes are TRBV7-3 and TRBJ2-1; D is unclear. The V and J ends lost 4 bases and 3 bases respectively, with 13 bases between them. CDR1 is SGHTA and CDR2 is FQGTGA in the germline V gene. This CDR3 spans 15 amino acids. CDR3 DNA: TGTGCCAGCAGCTCCTCCCCGTCAGTCTACAATGAGCAGTTCTTC. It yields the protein CASSSSPSVYNEQFF.

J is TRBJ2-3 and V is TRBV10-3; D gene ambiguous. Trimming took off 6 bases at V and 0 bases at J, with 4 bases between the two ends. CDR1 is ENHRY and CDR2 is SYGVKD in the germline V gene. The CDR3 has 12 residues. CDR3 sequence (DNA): TGTGCCATCAGATCTAGCACAGATACGCAGTATTTT. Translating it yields CAIRSSTDTQYF.

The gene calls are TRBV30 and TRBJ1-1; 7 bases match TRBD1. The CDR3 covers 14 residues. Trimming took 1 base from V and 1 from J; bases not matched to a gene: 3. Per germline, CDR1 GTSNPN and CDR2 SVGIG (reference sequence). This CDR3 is CAWSDTGENTEAFF. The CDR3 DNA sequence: TGTGCCTGGAGTGATACAGGGGAGAACACTGAAGCTTTCTTT.

CDR3 DNA sequence: TGTGCCAGCAGTGAGGACAGGCCGGGACGGGGAAAACTGTTTTTT. Protein sequence: CASSEDRPGRGKLFF. The chain joins TRBV2 to TRBJ1-4; TRBD1 aligns across 7 bases. Per germline, CDR1 SNHLY and CDR2 FYNNEI. CDR3 length equals 15 residues. Unmatched junction bases numbered 11, after V lost 3 bases and J lost 10 bases. Together with reference TRBV2 and TRBJ1-4, the CDR3 gives the full variable domain: EPEVTQTPSHQVTQMGQEVILRCVPISNHLYFYWYRQILGQKVEFLVSFYNNEISEKSEIFDDQFSVERPDGSNFTLKIRSTKLEDSAMYFCASSEDRPGRGKLFFGSGTQLSVL.

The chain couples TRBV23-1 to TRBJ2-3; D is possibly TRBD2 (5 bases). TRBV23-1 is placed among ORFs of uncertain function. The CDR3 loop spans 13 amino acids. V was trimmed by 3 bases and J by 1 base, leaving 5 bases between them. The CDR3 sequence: CASSQRGTDTQYF. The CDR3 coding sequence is TGCGCCAGCAGTCAGCGGGGCACAGATACGCAGTATTTT.